These 19 T cell receptor beta chains were sequenced from one sample in a study of blood T cell repertoires in COVID-19. The data were produced by immunoSEQ multiplex PCR, yet TCRdb's version contains in-frame clones alone and is incomplete. The sample lists about 190,000 clones, around nine tenths occurring once. The specimen was peripheral blood. These receptors came from a woman between 35 and 50 years old who had recovered from COVID-19.

The chain joins TRBV5-1 to TRBJ2-1; D is perhaps TRBD1 (6 bases). The CDR3 has 19 amino acids. V shed 3 bases and J shed 0 bases, with 22 bases lying between them. Germline values: CDR1 SGHRS, CDR2 YFSETQ. CDR3: CASSSPTGTTPSSYNEQFF. The DNA for the CDR3 is TGCGCCAGCAGCTCACCGACAGGCACTACCCCCTCCTCCTACAATGAGCAGTTCTTC.

This chain uses TRBV30 with TRBJ1-2; 8 bases align to TRBD1. This CDR3 comprises 15 residues. The ends lost 1 base at V and 2 bases at J; junction bases unmatched: 6. Germline V gene lookup returns CDR1 GTSNPN and CDR2 SVGIG (reference sequence). Here the CDR3 reads CAWSAMTGENYGYTF. CDR3 bases: TGTGCCTGGAGTGCTATGACAGGGGAGAACTATGGCTACACCTTC.

The chain joins TRBV12-5 to TRBJ1-1; weak D call: TRBD1 (5 bases). Germline V lookup: CDR1 LGHNT, CDR2 FRNRAP. CDR3 length: 18 amino acids. The V end was cut by 3 bases, the J end by 0 bases, with 20 bases between. The CDR3 spells CASGFAARGLTMNTEAFF. The CDR3 region has the DNA TGTGCTAGTGGTTTCGCCGCGAGGGGACTTACCATGAACACTGAAGCTTTCTTT.

V usage is TRBV4-2 and J usage is TRBJ2-1, with 9 bases matching TRBD2. Germline lookup yields CDR1 LGHNA and CDR2 YNFKEQ. The CDR3 totals 17 residues. The V segment lost 4 bases and the J segment 8 bases; nucleotides outside the gene matches: 15. For the CDR3, the DNA is TGTGCCAGCAGCCCAGATACTAGCGGGCGGAGGATGCATGAGCAGTTCTTC. Translation: CASSPDTSGRRMHEQFF.

The chain couples TRBV11-2 to TRBJ2-1; D possibly corresponds to TRBD2 (6 bases). The CDR3 is made up of 16 amino acids. CDR1 and CDR2 (germline): SGHAT, FQNNGV. Deletions cut 1 base from V and 1 base from J, with 11 bases between. This CDR3 reads CASSLVTGVSYNEQFF. The CDR3, as DNA: TGTGCCAGCAGCTTAGTTACGGGGGTTTCCTACAATGAGCAGTTCTTC.

V and J are TRBV19 and TRBJ2-7; a weak D match, TRBD2 (5 bases). Germline CDR1 LNHDA, CDR2 SQIVND (reference sequence). The ends were cut back, 9 bases at V and 0 bases at J, with 12 bases in the middle. The CDR3 has 13 amino acids. CDR3 in DNA: TGTGCCAGACCTCCGGGATCCTCCTACGAGCAGTACTTC. Its protein is CARPPGSSYEQYF.

The genes are TRBV19 and TRBJ2-7; D gene unclear. V dropped 6 bases and J dropped 5 bases, with 17 bases sitting between them. Germline V CDR1 and CDR2: LNHDA, SQIVND (reference sequence). CDR3 length equals 14 residues. CDR3 bases: TGTGCCAGTAGCCCCAACCTCTTAGTCCACGAGCAGTACTTC. As protein: CASSPNLLVHEQYF.

This clone appeared once. The CDR3 is CASSYTGSYEQYF. CDR3 bases: TGTGCCAGTAGTTATACGGGGTCCTACGAGCAGTACTTC. The rearrangement joins TRBV19 to TRBJ2-7; D might be TRBD2 (5 bases). Germline CDR1 and CDR2: LNHDA and SQIVND (reference sequence). Trimming shortened V by 5 bases and J by 1 base, and 9 bases separated the two germline ends. The CDR3 has 13 residues.

The chain couples TRBV7-8 to TRBJ1-5; D not certain. Between the trimmed V and J ends, which lost 1 base and 0 bases, there was a span of 13 bases. The CDR3 has 17 amino acids. Germline values: CDR1 SGHVS, CDR2 FQNEAQ. CDR3: CASSLVGFGDSNQPQHF. The CDR3 coding sequence is TGTGCCAGCAGCTTAGTTGGCTTCGGAGATAGCAATCAGCCCCAGCATTTT.

The V gene is TRBV6-5, the J gene TRBJ1-5, with D perhaps TRBD1 (5 bases). Germline CDR1 and CDR2: MNHEY and SVGAGI. Between the trimmed V and J ends, which lost 7 bases and 1 base, there was a span of 11 bases. CDR3 length: 14 residues. The CDR3 region is CASTGVGSNQPQHF. In nucleotides, the CDR3 is TGTGCCAGCACGGGGGTGGGCAGCAATCAGCCCCAGCATTTT.

This sequence joins TRBV12-5 and TRBJ2-3; the match to TRBD2 covers 10 bases. Per germline, CDR1 LGHNT and CDR2 FRNRAP. The CDR3 is 16 residues long. Trimming at V came to 2 bases and at J to 6 bases, leaving 8 bases not matched to a gene. CDR3: CASGLTPGLARDTQYF. CDR3 sequence (DNA): TGTGCTAGTGGTTTGACACCGGGACTAGCGCGCGATACGCAGTATTTT.

The chain uses TRBV9 and TRBJ1-1, with TRBD1 identical over 10 bases. CDR1 and CDR2 (germline): SGDLS, YYNGEE. The CDR3 is 14 amino acids. The J segment lost 7 bases and the V segment lost 4 bases, leaving 7 bases of the junction unmatched. In DNA, the CDR3 is TGTGCCAGCAGCACATACGGACAGGGGGATGAAGCTTTCTTT. Translation gives CASSTYGQGDEAFF. Full variable domain (rest looked up from reference TRBV9 and TRBJ1-1): DSGVTQTPKHLITATGQRVTLRCSPRSGDLSVYWYQQSLDQGLQFLIQYYNGEERAKGNILERFSAQQFPDLHSELNLSSLELGDSALYFCASSTYGQGDEAFFGQGTRLTVV.

V and J are TRBV19 and TRBJ2-1, with 10 bases lining up with TRBD2. Per germline, CDR1 LNHDA and CDR2 SQIVND (reference sequence). J lost 3 bases, V lost 5 bases, and 4 bases had no gene match. The CDR3 consists of 15 residues. CDR3 in DNA: TGTGCCAGTAGTGCCGGGACTAGCGTCTACAATGAGCAGTTCTTC. Its protein product is CASSAGTSVYNEQFF.

This clone appeared once. The chain employs TRBV11-3 and TRBJ2-7; D is perhaps TRBD2 (6 bases). Germline assignment: CDR1 SGHNT and CDR2 YENEEA. The V end lost 1 base, the J end lost 6 bases, and 13 bases lay between the germline ends. This CDR3 is built from 14 residues. CDR3 in DNA: TGTGCCAGCAGCTTAGGGGACCACGGGGGCGAGCAGTACTTC. Translation: CASSLGDHGGEQYF. The variable domain in full, with the rest retrieved from reference TRBV11-3 and TRBJ2-7, is EAGVVQSPRYKIIEKKQPVAFWCNPISGHNTLYWYLQNLGQGPELLIRYENEEAVDDSQLPKDRFSAERLKGVDSTLKIQPAELGDSAVYLCASSLGDHGGEQYFGPGTRLTVT.

The CDR3 loop is CASSSGTRSYNEQFF. The CDR3 DNA reads as TGTGCCAGCAGTTCTGGGACTAGATCCTACAATGAGCAGTTCTTC. This chain uses TRBV13 with TRBJ2-1, with 8 bases aligning to TRBD2. The CDR3 loop spans 15 amino acids. CDR1 is PRHDT, CDR2 FYEKMQ, per germline (reference sequence). Trimming cost V 6 bases and J 1 base; bases outside gene matches: 5.

The rearrangement joins TRBV10-3 to TRBJ2-3; 11 bases align to TRBD2. Germline-derived CDR1 and CDR2 are ENHRY and SYGVKD. Germline trimming cut 10 bases from V and 0 bases from J; bases unmatched to any gene: 18. This CDR3 has 19 amino acids. CDR3 bases: TGTGCCAGTAGAGCCCCTAGCGGGAGGCCCGACACTAGCACAGATACGCAGTATTTT. Protein sequence: CASRAPSGRPDTSTDTQYF.

The chain carries TRBV11-1 and TRBJ2-3; D may be TRBD2 (6 bases). Between the trimmed V and J ends, which lost 5 bases and 3 bases, there was a span of 18 bases. There are 16 residues in the CDR3. Per germline, CDR1 SGHAT and CDR2 FQDESV (reference sequence). The CDR3 sequence is CASSKSPGVFTDTQYF. The CDR3 nucleotides read TGTGCCAGCAGCAAGAGTCCGGGGGTCTTTACAGATACGCAGTATTTT.

The V call is TRBV5-1, the J call TRBJ1-4; possibly TRBD1 for D (5 bases). V was pared by 0 bases and J by 3 bases, with 9 bases between. The CDR3 contains 15 residues. Germline loops: CDR1 SGHRS, CDR2 YFSETQ. CDR3 loop: CASSLAQGSNEKLFF. The CDR3 region has the DNA TGCGCCAGCAGCTTGGCCCAGGGATCTAATGAAAAACTGTTTTTT.

CDR3 nucleotide sequence: TGTGCCAGCAGCCCTTATCTAGCAGGAAACTCCTACGAGCAGTACTTC. Protein: CASSPYLAGNSYEQYF. The chain combines TRBV3-1 (or the pseudogene TRBV3-2) with TRBJ2-7, with D perhaps matching TRBD2 (5 bases). V dropped 4 bases and J dropped 0 bases, with 16 bases sitting between them. The CDR3 extends over 16 amino acids. Germline CDR1 reads LGHDT; CDR2 reads YNNKEL (reference sequence).